This T cell receptor (beta chain) was captured by sequencing in a study of tumor-infiltrating lymphocytes in glioblastoma multiforme listed by TCRdb under 2017. Broadly, across the study: To test whether intratumoral genomic heterogeneity fosters TIL diversity, the study jointly examined somatic mutations, TIL diversity and immune response activity. General study outcomes and caveats: Generalizability was limited because only one glioblastoma patient was included in the TCR and somatic mutation analysis. The authors noted that sorting T cells into functional subsets, which was not done in the study, would be a future improvement. RNA-based TCR sequencing may distort clone frequencies because T cells carry unequal numbers of TCR transcripts.

The AllPrep DNA/RNA mini kit was used to purify genomic DNA and total RNA at the same time from each of the approximately ten tumor samples. OD 260/280 ratios above 1.9 and RNA integrity numbers above 6.5 were observed for all RNA. As to this clonotype: The antigen it recognizes is unknown. Base quality data are lacking; no much larger clone is found one base away.

CDR1 is given as DFQATT and CDR2 as SNEGSKA, both from the germline V gene (reference sequence). Between the V and J ends, shortened by 7 bases and 2 bases respectively, the junction contains 19 bases. The CDR3 runs 15 residues from the cysteine to the phenylalanine. Of the read, only the CDR3 DNA is kept; its 45 bases are in frame from base 1. TCRB libraries were constructed from RNA through three rounds of nested multiplex PCR following a modified ARM-PCR protocol with multiple V-beta primers and a C-beta primer. Starting from 0.45 to 0.6 ug of total RNA, TCRB-specific cDNA was synthesized using ProtoScript II Reverse Transcriptase and a C-beta primer. For the TCRB libraries, no unique molecular identifiers were described. In the third PCR, barcodes and adapters were added over 25 cycles with Deep VentR (exo-) polymerase, after which 250-500 bp bands were gel purified. TCRB libraries were sequenced with 250 bp paired-end reads on an Illumina HiSeq 2500. Under the source paper's analysis protocol: The reads were cleaned with Trimmomatic, merged with FLASH and assigned V, D and J segments with MiGEC before being analyzed in VDJtools. Repertoire diversity was measured using the Shannon-Wiener diversity index, which was calculated with VDJtools. The raw public reads went through TCRdb reprocessing: fastp at Q25, MiXCR clone calling, in-frame beta chains kept. Rows matching on CDR3 protein sequence are summarized as one entry with the most common DNA and genes. The V and J calls follow TCRdb's processing rather than the paper's. The sample table lists around 13,000 distinct CDR3 sequences, roughly 70% of them with a count of one. The ten largest clones capture over 25% of the sample.

The sequenced sample was brain tumor tissue. The sequence was obtained from a male donor with glioblastoma. The chain is assembled from TRBV20-1 and TRBJ2-3; the D segment is perhaps TRBD1 or TRBD2, each sharing 5 matched bases. The DNA sequence is TGCAGTGTTGTAACGGGGCATCATCTCACAGATACGCAGTATTTT. Its translation is CSVVTGHHLTDTQYF.